A selection of T cell receptor beta chains follows, all from one sample in a study of T cells in Graves' hyperthyroidism and ophthalmopathy. Each CDR3 protein is one row after TCRdb ran MiXCR on the multiplex PCR reads. The table records about 510,000 distinct CDR3 sequences, about 14% of them present only once. Sequencing was carried out using blood. The receptors were gathered from a woman aged 35 to 49 with Graves' hyperthyroidism. Both conserved end residues are part of each CDR3. D genes are given only for firm matches. Rows give clone size only sometimes, using once, few, many, or a class for an expanded clone.

>TRBJ2-1|many|TRBD2|TRBV5-1
CASSSSLTSGGIHNEQFF
TGCGCCAGCAGCTCGAGTCTGACTAGCGGGGGAATCCACAATGAGCAGTTCTTC
>TRBJ1-2|few|TRBD1|TRBV29-1
CSVGGQVMNGYTF
TGCAGCGTTGGAGGACAGGTCATGAATGGCTACACCTTC
>TRBJ2-5|-|-|TRBV12-5
CASGPGPQETQYF
TGTGCTAGTGGCCCTGGGCCCCAAGAGACCCAGTACTTC
>TRBJ2-1|-|-|TRBV6-1
CASSLDSNNEQFF
TGTGCCAGCAGTCTGGATTCTAACAATGAGCAGTTCTTC
>TRBJ2-1|-|TRBD2|TRBV28
CASSLRLASNEQFF
TGTGCCAGCAGTTTACGACTAGCGTCCAATGAGCAGTTCTTC
>TRBJ1-2|many|-|TRBV20-1
CSARGSLLSDGYTF
TGCAGTGCTAGAGGTTCCCTACTATCAGATGGCTACACCTTC
>TRBJ2-3|few|TRBD2|TRBV9
CASSDKPFSGRSTDTQYF
TGTGCCAGCAGCGATAAACCCTTTAGCGGGAGGAGCACAGATACGCAGTATTTT
>TRBJ2-2|many|-|TRBV9
CASSPIPQGGELFF
TGTGCCAGCAGCCCAATCCCCCAGGGAGGGGAGCTGTTTTTT
>TRBJ2-7|many|TRBD2|TRBV11-2
CASSASGTGYYEQYF
TGTGCCAGCAGCGCTAGCGGAACAGGATACTACGAGCAGTACTTC
>TRBJ1-2|-|-|TRBV20-1
CSAQSGVGGYTF
TGCAGTGCCCAGAGTGGTGTAGGCGGCTACACCTTC
>TRBJ1-5|many|TRBD1|TRBV6-1
CATTKGAENQPQHF
TGTGCCACGACCAAGGGGGCCGAGAATCAGCCCCAGCATTTT
>TRBJ2-7|few|TRBD2|TRBV7-9
CASSLMAGEEQYF
TGTGCCAGCAGCTTAATGGCGGGAGAGGAGCAGTACTTC
>TRBJ2-7|few|-|TRBV19
CASSIDQTGRDEQYF
TGTGCCAGTAGTATAGACCAAACGGGACGAGACGAGCAGTACTTC
>TRBJ2-3|few|-|TRBV20-1
CSARPSQGADTQYF
TGCAGTGCTAGACCTTCACAGGGCGCAGATACGCAGTATTTT
>TRBJ2-7|many|-|TRBV28
CASSWGTYEQYF
TGTGCCAGCAGTTGGGGAACCTACGAGCAGTACTTC
>TRBJ1-5|few|-|TRBV6-1
CASSDRAGRVGRAGRQPQHF
TGTGCCAGCAGTGATAGAGCAGGGCGAGTTGGGCGCGCAGGAAGGCAGCCCCAGCATTTT
>TRBJ1-2|few|-|TRBV5-1
CASSLGPGPDYQGYTF
TGCGCCAGCAGCTTGGGGCCGGGACCGGATTATCAGGGCTACACCTTC
>TRBJ1-5|few|-|TRBV9
CASSVAKQLYNQPQHF
TGTGCCAGCAGCGTAGCTAAGCAGCTCTACAATCAGCCCCAGCATTTT
>TRBJ1-6|many|-|TRBV28
CASTSGVGSPLHF
TGTGCCAGCACAAGTGGAGTAGGTTCACCCCTCCACTTT
>TRBJ1-1|many|TRBD1|TRBV2
CASSGTGGAYTEAFF
TGTGCCAGCAGTGGAACAGGGGGCGCGTACACTGAAGCTTTCTTT
>TRBJ1-2|few|-|TRBV3-1
CASSQEISYGYTF
TGTGCCAGCAGCCAAGAGATCAGCTATGGCTACACCTTC
>TRBJ1-2|many|-|TRBV28
CASSLSEAEGYTF
TGTGCCAGCAGTTTATCGGAGGCAGAGGGCTACACCTTC
>TRBJ2-1|many|-|TRBV11-1
CASSLGRNEQFF
TGTGCCAGCAGCTTAGGTCGGAATGAGCAGTTCTTC
>TRBJ2-7|many|-|TRBV6-1
CASSSTRGNEQYF
TGTGCCAGCAGTTCGACGAGAGGGAACGAGCAGTACTTC
>TRBJ2-7|-|-|TRBV5-6
CASSLGGAHEQYF
TGTGCCAGCAGCTTGGGAGGGGCCCACGAGCAGTACTTC
>TRBJ2-7|few|-|TRBV6-1
CASSRGSTGLRREQYF
TGTGCCAGCAGCAGGGGTTCGACAGGTTTGAGGCGCGAGCAGTACTTC
>TRBJ2-2|-|-|TRBV6-5
CASSYRRAFTGELFF
TGTGCCAGCAGTTACAGGCGGGCTTTTACCGGGGAGCTGTTTTTT
>TRBJ1-6|few|-|TRBV28
CATTPRQGYSYNSPLHF
TGTGCCACCACCCCACGGCAGGGCTACTCCTATAATTCACCCCTCCACTTT
>TRBJ2-1|many|-|TRBV20-1
CSARGAVNEQFF
TGCAGTGCTAGGGGAGCGGTCAATGAGCAGTTCTTC
>TRBJ2-6|many|-|TRBV12-3/TRBV12-4
CASTQTRAGGANVLTF
TGTGCCAGCACTCAGACCAGGGCAGGTGGGGCCAACGTCCTGACTTTC
>TRBJ2-1|many|TRBD2|TRBV7-2
CASSLAGVSGWVVASGEQFF
TGTGCCAGCAGCTTAGCCGGGGTTAGCGGGTGGGTTGTGGCCTCGGGTGAGCAGTTCTTC
>TRBJ2-1|once|TRBD1|TRBV12-3/TRBV12-4
CASRDRGGSYNEQFF
TGTGCCAGCAGGGACAGGGGGGGTTCCTACAATGAGCAGTTCTTC
>TRBJ1-5|-|TRBD1|TRBV20-1
CSATTLTGGGQPQHF
TGCAGTGCTACAACGCTCACAGGGGGCGGTCAGCCCCAGCATTTT
>TRBJ2-5|few|-|TRBV2
CASSDSWGPAETQYF
TGTGCCAGCAGTGATTCATGGGGGCCCGCAGAGACCCAGTACTTC
>TRBJ1-1|many|-|TRBV28
CASKLMNTEAFF
TGTGCCAGCAAACTCATGAACACTGAAGCTTTCTTT
>TRBJ2-7|few|TRBD2|TRBV6-2/TRBV6-3
CASTLADRLSEQYF
TGTGCCAGCACACTAGCGGACCGACTTAGCGAGCAGTACTTC
>TRBJ2-3|many|-|TRBV6-1
CASSVDRNTQYF
TGTGCCAGCAGTGTAGACCGGAATACGCAGTATTTT
>TRBJ1-2|-|TRBD1|TRBV29-1
CSVEATGGKPGYTF
TGCAGCGTTGAAGCGACAGGGGGCAAGCCTGGCTACACCTTC